This T cell receptor beta chain was retrieved from a study of blood T cells in healthy people across ages. CDR1 is SGDLS, CDR2 YYNGEE, per germline. V lost 2 bases and J 1 base, leaving 14 bases between the germline ends. This CDR3 comprises 16 residues. Through a sample-barcoded 5' primer and a J-beta primer mix, a second PCR was run for roughly 6 to 12 cycles. Template switching added a 12-random-nucleotide identifier to every cDNA molecule. Samples each returned at least 2.5 million CDR3-containing paired-end reads. TCRdb re-analysed the 5' RACE reads in MiXCR, keeping a single row per CDR3 protein. The data show 700,000 to 800,000 distinct CDR3 sequences, more than 40% seen once. Aged roughly 6 to 90, donors were systemically healthy Caucasians from Russia. Study findings and constraints: Among long-lived donors, naive CD4+ cells were more numerous and diversity higher than in aged donors.

As for this clonotype: Its antigen is undetermined.

Material for sequencing was blood. The clonotype comes from a woman aged 55-69 years in good health. The genes are TRBV9 and TRBJ2-3; tentatively, D is TRBD2 (6 bases). The CDR3 reads CASSVGGNGGTDTQYF. The CDR3 DNA follows: TGTGCCAGCAGCGTCGGCGGGAACGGGGGCACAGATACGCAGTATTTT. Drawing the rest from reference TRBV9 and TRBJ2-3, the complete variable domain is DSGVTQTPKHLITATGQRVTLRCSPRSGDLSVYWYQQSLDQGLQFLIQYYNGEERAKGNILERFSAQQFPDLHSELNLSSLELGDSALYFCASSVGGNGGTDTQYFGPGTRLTVL.